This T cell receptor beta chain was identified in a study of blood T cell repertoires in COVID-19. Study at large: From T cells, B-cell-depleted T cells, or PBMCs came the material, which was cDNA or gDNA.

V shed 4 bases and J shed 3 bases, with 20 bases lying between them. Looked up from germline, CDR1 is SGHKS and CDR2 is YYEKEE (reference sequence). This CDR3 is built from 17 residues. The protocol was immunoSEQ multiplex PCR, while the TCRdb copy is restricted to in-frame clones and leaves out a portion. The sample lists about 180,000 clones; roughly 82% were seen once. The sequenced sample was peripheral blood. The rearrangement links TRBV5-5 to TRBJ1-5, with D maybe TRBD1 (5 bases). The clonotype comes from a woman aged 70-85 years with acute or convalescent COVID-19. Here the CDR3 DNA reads TGTGCCAGCAGCCTGGGGGGAGGGGTGATGCCCAATCAGCCCCAGCATTTT. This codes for CASSLGGGVMPNQPQHF.